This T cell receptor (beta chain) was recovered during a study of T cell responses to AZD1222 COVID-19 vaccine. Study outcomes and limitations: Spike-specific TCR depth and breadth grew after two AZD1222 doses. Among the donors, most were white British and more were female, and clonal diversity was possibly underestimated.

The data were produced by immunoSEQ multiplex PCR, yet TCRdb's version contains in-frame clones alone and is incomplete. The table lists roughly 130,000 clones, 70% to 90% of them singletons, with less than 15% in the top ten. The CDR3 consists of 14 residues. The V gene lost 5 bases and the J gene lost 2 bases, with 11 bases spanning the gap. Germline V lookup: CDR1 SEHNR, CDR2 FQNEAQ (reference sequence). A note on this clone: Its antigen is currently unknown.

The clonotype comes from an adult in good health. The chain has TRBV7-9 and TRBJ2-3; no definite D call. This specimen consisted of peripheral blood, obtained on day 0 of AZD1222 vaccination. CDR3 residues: CASSRFQVTDTQYF. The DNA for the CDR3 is TGTGCCAGCAGCCGGTTTCAGGTCACAGATACGCAGTATTTT.